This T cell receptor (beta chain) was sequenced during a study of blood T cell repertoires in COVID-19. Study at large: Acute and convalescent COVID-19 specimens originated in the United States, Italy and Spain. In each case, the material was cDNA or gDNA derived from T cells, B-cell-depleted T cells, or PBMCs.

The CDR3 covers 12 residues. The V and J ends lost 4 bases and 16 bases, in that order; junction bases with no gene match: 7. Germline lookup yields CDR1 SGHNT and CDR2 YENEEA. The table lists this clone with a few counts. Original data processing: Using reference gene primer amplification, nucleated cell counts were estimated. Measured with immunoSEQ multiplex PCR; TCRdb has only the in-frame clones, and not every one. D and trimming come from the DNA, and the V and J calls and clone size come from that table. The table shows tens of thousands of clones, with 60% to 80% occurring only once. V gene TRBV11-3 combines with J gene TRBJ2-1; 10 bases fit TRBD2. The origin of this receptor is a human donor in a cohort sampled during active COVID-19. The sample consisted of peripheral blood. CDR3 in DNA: TGTGCCAGCAGCTCTAAACTAGCGGGACCCTTCTTC. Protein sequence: CASSSKLAGPFF. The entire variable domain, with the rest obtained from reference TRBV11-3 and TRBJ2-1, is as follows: EAGVVQSPRYKIIEKKQPVAFWCNPISGHNTLYWYLQNLGQGPELLIRYENEEAVDDSQLPKDRFSAERLKGVDSTLKIQPAELGDSAVYLCASSSKLAGPFFGPGTRLTVL.